The 31 T cell receptor beta chains given below trace back to one sample, sequenced in a study of blood T cell repertoires in COVID-19. The assay was immunoSEQ multiplex PCR, and TCRdb's table has in-frame clones only and misses some. The table lists around 270,000 clones, 80% to 85% of them singletons. Sequenced: peripheral blood. These receptors were collected from a person between 65 and 79 years old with COVID-19, enrolled during active disease.

This rearrangement joins TRBV9 to TRBJ2-4; the match to TRBD1 covers 7 bases. Germline CDR1 and CDR2: SGDLS and YYNGEE. Germline trimming cut 3 bases from V and 8 bases from J; bases unmatched to any gene: 11. The CDR3 loop spans 15 amino acids. CDR3 nucleotides: TGTGCCAGCAGCGCTTCAGACAGGGCCACTGACATTCAGTACTTC. Translating gives CASSASDRATDIQYF.

The CDR3 region has the DNA TGTGCCAGCAGTTTAAAGTTGGGACAGGGGGCTCGTAGAGAGACCCAGTACTTC. Its protein product is CASSLKLGQGARRETQYF. This chain joins TRBV28 and TRBJ2-5; TRBD1 agrees at 12 bases. The CDR3 sequence is 18 residues long. The V and J ends lost 2 bases and 4 bases, in that order; junction bases with no gene match: 11. In germline, CDR1 is MDHEN, CDR2 SYDVKM.

This clone was counted a single time. This chain connects TRBV5-4 to TRBJ2-3, with 7 bases aligning to TRBD2. This CDR3 is 16 amino acids long. Losses at the gene ends were 4 bases for V and 2 bases for J; bases not matched to a gene: 10. CDR1 and CDR2 (germline): SGHNT, YYREEE (reference sequence). The CDR3 is CASSPLMGLTTDTQYF. As DNA, the CDR3 is TGTGCCAGCAGCCCCCTGATGGGACTAACCACAGATACGCAGTATTTT.

This clone was counted once. The V gene is TRBV5-4, the J gene TRBJ2-3; the match to TRBD1 covers 8 bases. The CDR3 sequence is 16 residues long. J lost 2 bases, V lost 4 bases, and 9 bases had no gene match. Germline assignment: CDR1 SGHNT and CDR2 YYREEE (reference sequence). The CDR3 loop reads CASSPPWDRYTDTQYF. CDR3 nucleotides: TGTGCCAGCAGCCCCCCCTGGGACAGGTACACAGATACGCAGTATTTT. Looking up the rest from reference TRBV5-4 and TRBJ2-3 gives the full variable domain: ETGVTQSPTHLIKTRGQQVTLRCSSQSGHNTVSWYQQALGQGPQFIFQYYREEENGRGNFPPRFSGLQFPNYSSELNVNALELDDSALYLCASSPPWDRYTDTQYFGPGTRLTVL.

This clone occurred once. V gene TRBV7-2 combines with J gene TRBJ2-3, with 12 bases matching TRBD2. Germline lookup yields CDR1 SGHTA and CDR2 FQGNSA. The CDR3 has 16 amino acids. The V and J ends lost 1 base and 4 bases, in that order; junction bases with no gene match: 3. CDR3 region: CASSLVASGGADTQYF. The CDR3 region has the DNA TGTGCCAGCAGCTTAGTGGCTAGCGGGGGGGCAGATACGCAGTATTTT.

The V call is TRBV19, the J call TRBJ2-1; 12 nucleotides agree with TRBD1. Germline V gene sequence: CDR1 LNHDA, CDR2 SQIVND (reference sequence). This CDR3 has 16 residues. The J segment lost 7 bases and the V segment lost 3 bases, leaving 7 bases of the junction unmatched. This chain's CDR3 is CASSIVGTGGRNEQFF. The CDR3 DNA is TGTGCCAGTAGTATTGTCGGGACAGGGGGCCGGAATGAGCAGTTCTTC.

This clone was recorded only once. The CDR3 bases are TGTGCCAGCGCCCGGGACAAGCCTCTCCCTGAAGCTTTCTTT. This encodes CASARDKPLPEAFF. The chain uses TRBV6-6 and TRBJ1-1; weak D call: TRBD1 (6 bases). CDR3 length: 14 residues. V lost 8 bases, J lost 6 bases, and 19 bases lay in between. The germline V gene has CDR1 MNHNY and CDR2 SVGAGI (reference sequence).

The chain uses TRBV7-2 and TRBJ2-7, with a weak D call TRBD2 (5 bases). With 2 bases removed from V and 2 bases from J, the gap between germline ends came to 10 bases. The CDR3 is 14 residues long. Per germline, CDR1 SGHTA and CDR2 FQGNSA. The CDR3 nucleotides read TGTGCCAGCAGCTTATTCCGGGATACCTACGAGCAGTACTTC. Its translation: CASSLFRDTYEQYF.

This chain uses TRBV25-1 with TRBJ2-1; the match to TRBD2 covers 10 bases. Germline V gene data show CDR1 as MGHDK and CDR2 as SYGVNS. This CDR3 region has 13 residues. With V trimmed by 4 bases and J by 15 bases, 9 bases remained unmatched. The CDR3: CASSGGQGLALFF. In nucleotides, the CDR3 is TGTGCCAGCAGTGGGGGTCAGGGACTAGCGCTGTTCTTC. Full variable domain (missing parts from reference TRBV25-1 and TRBJ2-1): EADIYQTPRYLVIGTGKKITLECSQTMGHDKMYWYQQDPGMELHLIHYSYGVNSTEKGDLSSESTVSRIRTEHFPLTLESARPSHTSQYLCASSGGQGLALFFGPGTRLTVL.

The rearrangement links TRBV28 to TRBJ1-4, with D possibly being TRBD1 (5 bases). Germline-derived CDR1 and CDR2 are MDHEN and SYDVKM. Trimming shortened V by 6 bases and J by 8 bases, and 19 bases separated the two germline ends. This CDR3 is 15 amino acids long. The CDR3 loop is CASSLRTNLREKLFF. CDR3 nucleotide sequence: TGTGCCAGCAGCCTACGGACAAATCTTCGGGAAAAACTGTTTTTT.

This clone appeared many times. An end of the junction does not agree with germline; a read error may underlie this. The chain has TRBV28 and TRBJ1-1, with D tentatively TRBD1 (6 bases). The CDR3 contains 14 residues. Germline CDR1 reads MDHEN; CDR2 reads SYDVKM. The CDR3 sequence: CASSLRGANPEAFF. The CDR3 DNA reads TGTGCCAGCAGTTTACGGGGGGCGAACCCTGAAGCTTTCTTT.

The chain has TRBV9 and TRBJ2-1, with 8 nucleotides matching TRBD2. Germline-derived CDR1 and CDR2 are SGDLS and YYNGEE. V shed 4 bases, J shed 6 bases, and the junction held 6 bases outside the gene matches. The CDR3 contains 14 residues. The CDR3 DNA is TGTGCCAGCAGCACCCGCGGGGGGATCAATGAGCAGTTCTTC. Translating it yields CASSTRGGINEQFF. Variable domain in full (rest from reference TRBV9 and TRBJ2-1): DSGVTQTPKHLITATGQRVTLRCSPRSGDLSVYWYQQSLDQGLQFLIQYYNGEERAKGNILERFSAQQFPDLHSELNLSSLELGDSALYFCASSTRGGINEQFFGPGTRLTVL.

The V call is TRBV18, the J call TRBJ1-1; weak D call: TRBD1 (6 bases). The germline V and J ends were trimmed by 3 bases and 4 bases, with 15 bases remaining between them. This CDR3 has 15 amino acids. From germline, CDR1 is KGHSH and CDR2 LQKENI. In nucleotides, the CDR3 is TGTGCCAGCTCACCGTGGGACAAGGGTAGCACTGAAGCTTTCTTT. Protein sequence: CASSPWDKGSTEAFF.

The V call is TRBV7-2, the J call TRBJ2-3; TRBD1 matches at 12 bases. CDR3 length: 16 residues. Trimming cost V 7 bases and J 4 bases; bases outside gene matches: 9. Germline V gene data show CDR1 as SGHTA and CDR2 as FQGNSA. CDR3 region: CASTPTGTGGPDTQYF. In nucleotides, the CDR3 is TGTGCCAGCACCCCCACCGGGACAGGGGGCCCAGATACGCAGTATTTT.

This rearrangement joins TRBV4-3 to TRBJ2-2; 7 positions match TRBD1. This CDR3 comprises 15 residues. Germline V gene lookup returns CDR1 LGHNA and CDR2 YSLEER. Trimming at V came to 0 bases and at J to 7 bases, leaving 5 bases not matched to a gene. The CDR3 loop is CASSQETGNGGELFF. The CDR3 DNA sequence: TGCGCCAGCAGCCAAGAGACAGGGAACGGCGGGGAGCTGTTTTTT.

Only one count was recorded for this clone. The chain recombines TRBV7-9 with TRBJ2-6; no clear D. Germline V gene lookup returns CDR1 SEHNR and CDR2 FQNEAQ (reference sequence). This CDR3 is built from 15 residues. V lost 1 base and J lost 0, with 4 bases in between. The CDR3 reads CASSLGLSGANVLTF. Here the CDR3 DNA reads TGTGCCAGCAGCTTAGGGCTCTCTGGGGCCAACGTCCTGACTTTC.

This clone was observed once. V and J are TRBV11-2 and TRBJ2-3; D gene unclear. The CDR3 spans 13 residues. V was pared by 4 bases and J by 0 bases, with 5 bases between. Germline V CDR1 and CDR2: SGHAT, FQNNGV. This CDR3 is CASSYKSTDTQYF. Here the CDR3 DNA reads TGTGCCAGCAGCTATAAAAGCACAGATACGCAGTATTTT.

This chain connects TRBV29-1 to TRBJ1-1; TRBD1 is a possible D gene (6 bases). Deletions cut 6 bases from V and 6 bases from J, with 20 bases between. Germline V gene lookup returns CDR1 SQVTM and CDR2 ANQGSEA. CDR3 length: 14 amino acids. The CDR3 region is CSVAKDRPGAEAFF. The CDR3 nucleotides read TGCAGCGTAGCTAAAGACAGGCCTGGGGCTGAAGCTTTCTTT.

The genes are TRBV7-8 and TRBJ2-5, with 10 bases lining up with TRBD1. The germline gives CDR1 SGHVS, CDR2 FQNEAQ. V dropped 4 bases and J dropped 2; count of bases not matched to a gene: 4. CDR3 length equals 15 residues. The CDR3 nucleotides read TGTGCCAGCAGCTCCGGGACAGGGGTGCAAGAGACCCAGTACTTC. Its translation: CASSSGTGVQETQYF.

The chain carries TRBV19 and TRBJ1-3; 9 bases match TRBD1. The V segment lost 2 bases and the J segment 2 bases; nucleotides outside the gene matches: 10. This CDR3 comprises 18 residues. CDR1 is LNHDA, CDR2 SQIVND, per germline (reference sequence). This chain's CDR3 is CASSIRHGTGLAGNTIYF. The CDR3 DNA sequence: TGTGCCAGTAGTATACGCCACGGGACAGGGCTTGCTGGAAACACCATATATTTT. Variable domain in full (rest from reference TRBV19 and TRBJ1-3): DGGITQSPKYLFRKEGQNVTLSCEQNLNHDAMYWYRQDPGQGLRLIYYSQIVNDFQKGDIAEGYSVSREKKESFPLTVTSAQKNPTAFYLCASSIRHGTGLAGNTIYFGEGSWLTVV.

The genes are TRBV15 and TRBJ2-3; the match to TRBD2 covers 7 bases. V shed 3 bases, J shed 8 bases, and the junction held 11 bases outside the gene matches. The germline V gene has CDR1 LNHNV and CDR2 YYDKDF (reference sequence). The CDR3 sequence is 15 residues long. CDR3 sequence: CATSRRGGASGTQYF. CDR3 bases: TGTGCCACCAGCAGGAGGGGAGGGGCTAGCGGTACGCAGTATTTT. Supplemented by reference TRBV15 and TRBJ2-3, the full variable domain reads DAMVIQNPRYQVTQFGKPVTLSCSQTLNHNVMYWYQQKSSQAPKLLFHYYDKDFNNEADTPDNFQSRRPNTSFCFLDIRSPGLGDTAMYLCATSRRGGASGTQYFGPGTRLTVL.

The V call is TRBV6-5, the J call TRBJ2-1; 7 bases match TRBD1. CDR3 length equals 14 residues. The V gene end was trimmed by 7 bases and the J gene end by 5 bases; junction bases not matched to a gene: 8. Germline V gives CDR1 MNHEY, CDR2 SVGAGI. CDR3 loop: CASTRSGGNNEQFF. The CDR3 DNA follows: TGTGCCAGCACACGTTCAGGGGGTAACAATGAGCAGTTCTTC.

The chain couples TRBV12-3 or TRBV12-4 to TRBJ1-5, with D possibly matching TRBD1 (6 bases). V lost 5 bases and J lost 5, with 10 bases in between. This CDR3 has 13 residues. The CDR3 DNA reads TGTGCCAGCAGTATATACAGGGATCAGCCCCAGCATTTT. Amino acids: CASSIYRDQPQHF.

This sequence joins TRBV6-2 or TRBV6-3 and TRBJ2-7, with D perhaps matching TRBD2 (5 bases). The CDR3 has 12 residues. Germline CDR1 reads MNHEY; CDR2 reads SVGEGT. V gave up 2 bases and J gave up 4 bases, with 6 bases separating them. The CDR3 is CASSYEGYEQYF. The CDR3 nucleotides are TGTGCCAGCAGTTACGAGGGTTACGAGCAGTACTTC.

V and J are TRBV24-1 and TRBJ2-1; TRBD2 aligns across 7 bases. The CDR3 loop spans 14 amino acids. Looked up from germline, CDR1 is KGHDR and CDR2 is SFDVKD. With V trimmed by 4 bases and J by 9 bases, 8 bases remained unmatched. The DNA for the CDR3 is TGTGCCACCAGTGACCCCCTAGGGGAGGGTGAGCAGTTCTTC. This translates into CATSDPLGEGEQFF.

The chain joins TRBV27 to TRBJ1-5, with 7 nucleotides matching TRBD1. V gave up 6 bases and J gave up 1 base; unmatched junction bases: 6. There are 15 residues in the CDR3. The V gene's germline CDR1 is MNHEY and CDR2 SMNVEV (reference sequence). The CDR3 sequence is CASRDRVGSNQPQHF. The CDR3 coding sequence is TGTGCCAGCAGAGACAGGGTGGGAAGCAATCAGCCCCAGCATTTT.

This clone was observed a handful of times. The chain is built from TRBV30 and TRBJ1-2; 7 nucleotides agree with TRBD1. V was pared by 0 bases and J by 0 bases, with 10 bases of the junction left unmatched. This CDR3 region has 17 residues. Germline assignment: CDR1 GTSNPN and CDR2 SVGIG (reference sequence). The CDR3 region is CAWSVKKSDRTNYGYTF. The CDR3 DNA is TGTGCCTGGAGTGTGAAAAAGTCGGACAGGACTAACTATGGCTACACCTTC.

This clone was found once. CDR3 residues: CASSFFGENYGYTF. The CDR3 coding sequence is TGCGCCAGCAGCTTTTTTGGGGAGAACTATGGCTACACCTTC. V gene TRBV5-1 combines with J gene TRBJ1-2; no clear D. Germline CDR1 reads SGHRS; CDR2 reads YFSETQ. V lost 2 bases, J lost 2 bases, and 10 bases lay in between. This CDR3 is 14 amino acids long. Complete variable domain (other parts from reference TRBV5-1 and TRBJ1-2): KAGVTQTPRYLIKTRGQQVTLSCSPISGHRSVSWYQQTPGQGLQFLFEYFSETQRNKGNFPGRFSGRQFSNSRSEMNVSTLELGDSALYLCASSFFGENYGYTFGSGTRLTVV.

The V and J genes are TRBV28 and TRBJ2-7, with 7 bases lining up with TRBD1. This CDR3 is 14 amino acids long. The V gene end was trimmed by 5 bases and the J gene end by 0 bases; junction bases not matched to a gene: 4. Germline V gene sequence: CDR1 MDHEN, CDR2 SYDVKM. Here the CDR3 reads CASSPTGSSYEQYF. The CDR3 region has the DNA TGTGCCAGCAGTCCGACAGGGAGCTCCTACGAGCAGTACTTC.

This clone has only a few counts. The gene calls are TRBV7-9 and TRBJ1-1, with a possible D match to TRBD1 (5 bases). The V and J ends lost 5 bases and 0 bases respectively, with 10 bases between them. This CDR3 contains 14 residues. Per germline, CDR1 SEHNR and CDR2 FQNEAQ (reference sequence). The CDR3 is CASSRRTLNTEAFF. CDR3 DNA sequence: TGTGCCAGCAGCCGCCGGACACTGAACACTGAAGCTTTCTTT. Together with reference TRBV7-9 and TRBJ1-1, the CDR3 gives the full variable domain: DTGVSQNPRHKITKRGQNVTFRCDPISEHNRLYWYRQTLGQGPEFLTYFQNEAQLEKSRLLSDRFSAERPKGSFSTLEIQRTEQGDSAMYLCASSRRTLNTEAFFGQGTRLTVV.

CDR3 sequence (DNA): TGTGCCAGCAGCCCCCAAATGGACAGCCCCCAGGCCTATTTT. The encoded protein is CASSPQMDSPQAYF. This chain uses TRBV4-2 with TRBJ2-3; tentative D call: TRBD1 (6 bases). Per the germline V gene, CDR1 is LGHNA and CDR2 is YNFKEQ. The CDR3 length is 14 residues. V was pared by 4 bases and J by 15 bases, with 23 bases between.